Listed below are T cell receptor beta chains from one sample, sequenced in a study of shared clonotypes between healthy human individuals. Method: immunoSEQ multiplex PCR; TCRdb's copy keeps in-frame clones and lacks some. The data contain 1,400,000 or so clones, approximately 98.5% of them seen just once; the ten biggest clones take up under 0.45%. The source material was naive CD4+ T cells sorted from blood. These receptors were collected from a man aged 25 to 45 in good health. The CDR3 runs from the conserved cysteine through the conserved F or W. The order of the fields is D gene, clone size, J gene, V gene, CDR3 protein. A D gene is named only where the DNA matches it firmly. The listing skips clone size in some rows; elsewhere it reads once, few, many or a size class.

>NA|NA|TRBJ2-7|TRBV5-1
CASSIQGVPSYEQYF
>NA|NA|TRBJ2-5|TRBV4-1
CASSQYSFETQYF
>NA|NA|TRBJ2-7|TRBV9
CASSVGTATYEQYF
>TRBD2|NA|TRBJ2-2|TRBV27
CASIKLAGRVGELFF
>TRBD1|NA|TRBJ2-7|TRBV18
CASSPGTGSDEQYF
>TRBD1|NA|TRBJ1-5|TRBV7-8
CASSSGQGYNQPQHF
>NA|NA|TRBJ1-5|TRBV10-2
CASREGLGNQPQHF
>TRBD2|once|TRBJ2-1|TRBV6-1
CASSAGSGSSYNEQFF
>TRBD2|NA|TRBJ2-3|TRBV6-6
CASTGTSESTDTQYF
>TRBD1|NA|TRBJ2-3|TRBV6-5
CASRFGTAADTQYF
>TRBD1|NA|TRBJ2-7|TRBV7-2
CASSFRDRGRAHHF
>NA|NA|TRBJ2-2|TRBV5-1
CASSLAGTQNTGELFF
>NA|once|TRBJ2-7|TRBV29-1
CSVGALGTYEQYF
>NA|NA|TRBJ1-2|TRBV20-1
CSARVGYGYTF
>NA|NA|TRBJ2-7|TRBV5-6
CASSPGTYEQYF
>NA|NA|TRBJ2-2|TRBV29-1
CSVIRGSGELFF
>NA|NA|TRBJ2-7|TRBV6-4
CASSDVREQYF
>NA|NA|TRBJ2-1|TRBV5-1
CASSLAGVLNNEQFF
>TRBD1|NA|TRBJ2-3|TRBV29-1
CSVRGQGSGSTDTQYF
>NA|NA|TRBJ1-1|TRBV7-9
CASSLAGMNTEAFF
>NA|NA|TRBJ2-3|TRBV11-2
CASSLGGIRTDTQYF
>TRBD2|NA|TRBJ2-3|TRBV6-5
CASGRLAGDRNTQYF
>TRBD1|NA|TRBJ2-4|TRBV7-8
CASSFSDRGFLAKNIQYF
>TRBD1|NA|TRBJ2-7|TRBV7-8
CASSLGDRGFGEQYF
>TRBD1|NA|TRBJ2-6|TRBV28
CASTYRTGRTNGANVLTF
>NA|NA|TRBJ1-5|TRBV19
CARQQGVRNQPQHF
>NA|NA|TRBJ1-5|TRBV25-1
CASSAKTGPDSNQPQHF